The 30 T cell receptor beta chains in this list originate from one sample, sequenced in a study of cytomegalovirus exposure and HLA in healthy donors. PCR primers comprised 60 Vbeta and 13 Jbeta primers. Sequencing used immunoSEQ multiplex PCR; TCRdb keeps in-frame clones, though not all of them. The sample lists some 120,000 clones, over 65% occurring once. Sequencing input: PBMCs. These TCRs come from a man aged 18-30 years in good health and CMV-seropositive.

This chain uses TRBV30 with TRBJ1-3, with 11 bases fitting TRBD1. CDR3 length: 18 residues. In germline, CDR1 is GTSNPN, CDR2 SVGIG (reference sequence). V gave up 2 bases and J gave up 0 bases; unmatched junction bases: 9. CDR3 coding DNA: TGTGCCTGGAGTTTTAGGGACAGGGGGTACTACTCTGGAAACACCATATATTTT. The encoded protein is CAWSFRDRGYYSGNTIYF.

The V and J genes are TRBV18 and TRBJ1-1; no reliable D call. Between the trimmed V and J ends, which lost 8 bases and 1 base, there was a span of 14 bases. This CDR3 contains 14 residues. Germline V gene sequence: CDR1 KGHSH, CDR2 LQKENI. The CDR3 here is CASRFGRSNTEAFF. DNA of the CDR3: TGTGCCAGCCGTTTCGGGAGATCGAACACTGAAGCTTTCTTT.

The V gene is TRBV5-1, the J gene TRBJ1-1; D is perhaps TRBD1 (5 bases). From germline, CDR1 is SGHRS and CDR2 YFSETQ. The germline V and J ends were trimmed by 4 bases and 1 base, with 11 bases remaining between them. The CDR3 has 14 amino acids. The CDR3 loop is CASSPGQPNTEAFF. DNA of the CDR3: TGCGCCAGCAGCCCAGGACAACCGAACACTGAAGCTTTCTTT.

V gene TRBV6-1 combines with J gene TRBJ2-1, with 10 bases identical to TRBD2. The V and J ends lost 4 bases and 4 bases, in that order; junction bases with no gene match: 7. The germline V gene encodes CDR1 MNHNS and CDR2 SASEGT. CDR3 length equals 16 residues. CDR3 nucleotides: TGTGCCAGCAGTGTGTCACTAGCGGGGATATACAATGAGCAGTTCTTC. Amino acids: CASSVSLAGIYNEQFF.

The rearrangement links TRBV7-2 to TRBJ2-1; D remains ambiguous. With 1 base removed from V and 0 bases from J, the gap between germline ends came to 7 bases. CDR3 length: 15 amino acids. Germline CDR1 and CDR2: SGHTA and FQGNSA. The CDR3, as DNA: TGTGCCAGCAGCTTAGGATCCAGCTCCTACAATGAGCAGTTCTTC. Its translation is CASSLGSSSYNEQFF.

V and J are TRBV13 and TRBJ1-2, with TRBD1 as a possible D gene (6 bases). CDR3 length equals 13 residues. V lost 3 bases to trimming and J lost 4 bases, with 9 bases between them. Germline CDR1 PRHDT, CDR2 FYEKMQ (reference sequence). CDR3 region: CASSFGQSYGYTF. The CDR3 nucleotides read TGTGCCAGCAGCTTCGGACAGAGCTATGGCTACACCTTC.

This chain links TRBV10-3 with TRBJ1-2; 11 bases are a match to TRBD1. V was pared by 5 bases and J by 7 bases, with 9 bases of the junction left unmatched. The CDR3 has 15 amino acids. The V gene's germline CDR1 is ENHRY and CDR2 SYGVKD. The CDR3: CAISSMDRGQVGYTF. CDR3 sequence (DNA): TGTGCCATCAGTAGTATGGACAGGGGGCAGGTTGGCTACACCTTC.

This clone was counted once. V is TRBV29-1 and J is TRBJ2-7; a possible D gene is TRBD2 (5 bases). The CDR3 runs 13 residues. The V gene lost 4 bases and the J gene lost 4 bases, with 14 bases spanning the gap. Germline-derived CDR1 and CDR2 are SQVTM and ANQGSEA. The CDR3 spells CSVGGLLGYEQYF. The DNA for the CDR3 is TGCAGCGTTGGAGGGCTGCTCGGGTACGAGCAGTACTTC.

The rearrangement links TRBV7-9 to TRBJ2-7; D remains unclear. The germline V gene encodes CDR1 SEHNR and CDR2 FQNEAQ (reference sequence). Deletions cut 6 bases from V and 7 bases from J, with 16 bases between. The CDR3 sequence is 13 residues long. The CDR3 loop reads CASSPGSADEQYF. The CDR3 DNA follows: TGTGCCAGCAGTCCCGGGTCAGCTGATGAGCAGTACTTC.

The chain is built from TRBV27 and TRBJ1-4; possibly TRBD1 for D (5 bases). V lost 6 bases to trimming and J lost 4 bases, with 6 bases between them. Germline CDR1 reads MNHEY; CDR2 reads SMNVEV (reference sequence). The CDR3 is made up of 12 amino acids. The CDR3 reads CASRGLNEKLFF. CDR3 sequence (DNA): TGTGCCAGCAGGGGACTTAATGAAAAACTGTTTTTT. Full variable domain (outside the CDR3, taken from reference TRBV27 and TRBJ1-4): EAQVTQNPRYLITVTGKKLTVTCSQNMNHEYMSWYRQDPGLGLRQIYYSMNVEVTDKGDVPEGYKVSRKEKRNFPLILESPSPNQTSLYFCASRGLNEKLFFGSGTQLSVL.

This clone is a singleton in its sample. V is TRBV10-3 and J is TRBJ1-1, with D perhaps matching TRBD1 (5 bases). Germline V gives CDR1 ENHRY, CDR2 SYGVKD. Between the trimmed V and J ends, which lost 7 bases and 0 bases, there was a span of 15 bases. The CDR3 runs 15 residues. CDR3 region: CAINSGLSVNTEAFF. CDR3 DNA sequence: TGTGCCATCAACTCAGGGTTGTCGGTGAACACTGAAGCTTTCTTT.

This chain uses TRBV30 with TRBJ1-1; perhaps TRBD1 as D (5 bases). V was trimmed by 1 base and J by 8 bases, leaving 11 bases between them. Looked up from germline, CDR1 is GTSNPN and CDR2 is SVGIG (reference sequence). The CDR3 runs 12 residues. The CDR3 sequence: CAWSAPGREAFF. Written as DNA, the CDR3 is TGTGCCTGGAGTGCCCCAGGGAGGGAAGCTTTCTTT.

The V and J genes are TRBV9 and TRBJ1-6, with a possible D match to TRBD1 (6 bases). The CDR3 loop spans 14 amino acids. V was trimmed by 4 bases and J by 8 bases, leaving 13 bases between them. Germline-derived CDR1 and CDR2 are SGDLS and YYNGEE. DNA of the CDR3: TGTGCCAGCAGCCCCCGACAGGTGTATTCACCCCTCCACTTT. Protein sequence: CASSPRQVYSPLHF.

The chain links TRBV7-9 to TRBJ2-1, with unresolved D. Germline V gene data show CDR1 as SEHNR and CDR2 as FQNEAQ (reference sequence). Between the trimmed V and J ends, which lost 5 bases and 6 bases, there was a span of 14 bases. This CDR3 comprises 14 residues. The CDR3 bases are TGTGCCAGCAGCCCCGCGAGCTCGGGCAATGAGCAGTTCTTC. Translation gives CASSPASSGNEQFF.

The chain carries TRBV19 and TRBJ2-1, with TRBD2 matching 8 bases. In germline, CDR1 is LNHDA, CDR2 SQIVND (reference sequence). J was trimmed by 8 bases and V by 5 bases; bases with no gene match: 5. There are 13 residues in the CDR3. The CDR3 region has the DNA TGTGCCAGTAGTCCGACTAGCGTAGATGAGCAGTTCTTC. Protein: CASSPTSVDEQFF.

J is TRBJ2-3 and V is TRBV2, with a weak D call TRBD1 (6 bases). CDR1 is SNHLY and CDR2 is FYNNEI in the germline V gene. The germline V and J ends were trimmed by 4 bases and 4 bases, with 12 bases remaining between them. CDR3 size: 14 residues. The CDR3 spells CASSVRQGPDTQYF. CDR3 coding DNA: TGTGCCAGCAGTGTACGGCAGGGGCCAGATACGCAGTATTTT.

CDR3 coding DNA: TGTGCCAGCAGCCAGGACCCAGGGGCGGACTATGGCTACACCTTC. Protein product: CASSQDPGADYGYTF. The V and J genes are TRBV7-9 and TRBJ1-2; TRBD1 is a possible D gene (6 bases). Trimming shortened V by 5 bases and J by 3 bases, and 16 bases separated the two germline ends. CDR1 and CDR2 from the germline V gene are SEHNR and FQNEAQ (reference sequence). This CDR3 is 15 amino acids long.

This clone was picked up one time. The rearrangement links TRBV13 to TRBJ2-3; 8 nucleotides match TRBD2. The CDR3 length is 12 residues. V shed 5 bases and J 8 bases; nucleotides not matched to a gene: 3. Germline V gene data show CDR1 as PRHDT and CDR2 as FYEKMQ (reference sequence). DNA for the CDR3: TGTGCCAGCAGCCCGGGGGGGGGTACGCAGTATTTT. Its protein product is CASSPGGGTQYF.

The CDR3 here is CASRGGSSGELFF. The CDR3, as DNA: TGTGCCAGCAGGGGTGGGAGTTCCGGGGAGCTGTTTTTT. The rearrangement joins TRBV28 to TRBJ2-2, with TRBD2 as a possible D gene (5 bases). From germline, CDR1 is MDHEN and CDR2 SYDVKM. The CDR3 loop spans 13 amino acids. Trimming shortened V by 6 bases and J by 6 bases, and 11 bases separated the two germline ends.

This chain connects TRBV5-1 to TRBJ2-1, with D uncertain. V was shortened by 0 bases and J by 4 bases, with 5 bases between the two germline ends. The CDR3 has 13 amino acids. The germline V gene has CDR1 SGHRS and CDR2 YFSETQ. CDR3 in DNA: TGCGCCAGCAGCTTGGGACTTTACAATGAGCAGTTCTTC. This codes for CASSLGLYNEQFF.

The rearrangement links TRBV4-1 to TRBJ2-3; 7 nucleotides line up with TRBD2. The V and J ends lost 1 base and 3 bases, in that order; junction bases with no gene match: 4. Germline loops: CDR1 MGHRA, CDR2 YSYEKL. The CDR3 has 15 amino acids. The DNA of the CDR3 is TGCGCCAGCAGCCAAGCGAGCGGGGCTACAGATACGCAGTATTTT. Encoded protein: CASSQASGATDTQYF.

V and J are TRBV10-3 and TRBJ2-2; possibly TRBD2 for D (6 bases). Germline loops: CDR1 ENHRY, CDR2 SYGVKD. The CDR3 is 16 amino acids. Deletions cut 0 bases from V and 0 bases from J, with 8 bases between. As DNA, the CDR3 is TGTGCCATCAGTGAGTCGGGCGGGGCGAACACCGGGGAGCTGTTTTTT. Residues: CAISESGGANTGELFF.

The V gene is TRBV9, the J gene TRBJ2-3; 10 nucleotides agree with TRBD2. The CDR3 length is 16 residues. CDR1 is SGDLS, CDR2 YYNGEE, per germline. The V and J ends lost 1 base and 1 base, in that order; junction bases with no gene match: 3. Written as DNA, the CDR3 is TGTGCCAGCAGCGTAAGCGGGGGGGCCGGCACAGATACGCAGTATTTT. This translates into CASSVSGGAGTDTQYF.

The chain links TRBV19 to TRBJ2-6; TRBD1 matches 10 bases. Per germline, CDR1 LNHDA and CDR2 SQIVND (reference sequence). The CDR3 runs 19 residues. V was clipped by 5 bases and J by 0 bases; unmatched bases: 10. The CDR3 loop is CASSWVGTGVGSGANVLTF. CDR3 sequence (DNA): TGTGCCAGTAGTTGGGTCGGGACAGGGGTTGGCTCTGGGGCCAACGTCCTGACTTTC. Looking up the rest from reference TRBV19 and TRBJ2-6 gives the full variable domain: DGGITQSPKYLFRKEGQNVTLSCEQNLNHDAMYWYRQDPGQGLRLIYYSQIVNDFQKGDIAEGYSVSREKKESFPLTVTSAQKNPTAFYLCASSWVGTGVGSGANVLTFGAGSRLTVL.

This chain links TRBV7-2 with TRBJ1-5; TRBD1 might be the D (5 bases). The CDR3 covers 13 residues. Germline loops: CDR1 SGHTA, CDR2 FQGNSA. Deletions cut 2 bases from V and 7 bases from J, with 9 bases between. The CDR3 loop reads CASSLYRSQPQHF. CDR3 nucleotide sequence: TGTGCCAGCAGCTTATACAGGTCCCAGCCCCAGCATTTT.

A single count supports this clone. The chain joins TRBV5-4 to TRBJ1-5; D uncertain. The length of the CDR3 is 14 residues. Germline CDR1 reads SGHNT; CDR2 reads YYREEE (reference sequence). With 2 bases removed from V and 4 bases from J, the gap between germline ends came to 10 bases. In DNA, the CDR3 is TGTGCCAGCAGCTTTCGCGGGGAAAATCAGCCCCAGCATTTT. Its protein product is CASSFRGENQPQHF.

The chain has TRBV7-9 and TRBJ1-3; D is perhaps TRBD1 (5 bases). Trimming took off 5 bases at V and 0 bases at J, with 14 bases between the two ends. The CDR3 runs 16 residues. From germline, CDR1 is SEHNR and CDR2 FQNEAQ (reference sequence). Here the CDR3 reads CASSPTWTNSGNTIYF. In nucleotides, the CDR3 is TGTGCCAGCAGCCCCACATGGACAAACTCTGGAAACACCATATATTTT.

There are a few counts of this clone. The chain carries TRBV6-4 and TRBJ2-3; 8 bases are a match to TRBD2. The CDR3 runs to 16 residues. V lost 3 bases to trimming and J lost 0 bases; unmatched junction nucleotides: 5. Germline CDR1 reads MRHNA; CDR2 reads SNTAGT. As DNA, the CDR3 is TGTGCCAGCAGTGAACACGGGGGGGGCAGCACAGATACGCAGTATTTT. Its translation is CASSEHGGGSTDTQYF.

The chain recombines TRBV10-2 with TRBJ2-1, with a tentative D call TRBD2 (5 bases). The CDR3 runs to 13 residues. The V end lost 7 bases, the J end lost 6 bases, and 13 bases lay between the germline ends. The germline CDR1 and CDR2 sequences are WSHSY and SAAADI. The DNA for the CDR3 is TGCGCCAGCAACCCTAGGCGGGTCAATGAGCAGTTCTTC. As protein: CASNPRRVNEQFF.

This clone was observed a handful of times. This chain links TRBV5-1 with TRBJ1-1, with 9 bases fitting TRBD1. V dropped 5 bases and J dropped 10; count of bases not matched to a gene: 9. The CDR3 sequence is 13 residues long. Germline values: CDR1 SGHRS, CDR2 YFSETQ. The DNA for the CDR3 is TGCGCCAGCAGTATGGGACAGGGCCAAGGAGCTTTCTTT. Its protein product is CASSMGQGQGAFF. Full variable domain (outside the CDR3, taken from reference TRBV5-1 and TRBJ1-1): KAGVTQTPRYLIKTRGQQVTLSCSPISGHRSVSWYQQTPGQGLQFLFEYFSETQRNKGNFPGRFSGRQFSNSRSEMNVSTLELGDSALYLCASSMGQGQGAFFGQGTRLTVV.